These T cell receptor beta chains were read from a single sample in a study of shared clonotypes between healthy human individuals. Profiled with immunoSEQ multiplex PCR; TCRdb holds only in-frame clones, not every one. The sample contains fewer than 700,000 clones, around 78% of which appear only once. Sequenced material: PBMCs. The receptors stem from a woman in her thirties or forties in good health. Some clones in this sample may be carry-over from other donors' samples. Each CDR3 is given with its conserved first and last residue. D genes are given only for firm matches. Clone sizes are given selectively: once, few, many, or a class where the clone is expanded.

>.|.|TRBJ2-7|TRBV5-5
TGTGCCAGCTTTCTGGTTGGAGGCTTGGGGGCAACCTCCTACGAGCAGTACTTC
CASFLVGGLGATSYEQYF
>TRBD1|.|TRBJ2-7|TRBV10-3
TGTGCCATCAGTACCGGGACAGGAATCTACGAGCAGTACTTC
CAISTGTGIYEQYF
>.|.|TRBJ2-1|TRBV2
TGTGCCAGCAGTGTTCGGTTAAGCTCCTACAATGAGCAGTTCTTC
CASSVRLSSYNEQFF
>TRBD1|.|TRBJ1-3|TRBV6-6
TGTGCCTGCAGTTACTCCAGGGACAGTGGAAACACCATATATTTT
CACSYSRDSGNTIYF
>.|.|TRBJ1-5|TRBV19
TGTGCCAGTAGAACCCTGGAGCGAAAAAGGGATCAGCCCCAGCATTTT
CASRTLERKRDQPQHF
>TRBD2|once|TRBJ2-5|TRBV7-8
TGTGCCAGCAGCTTTGGACTAGCGGGAGGTGGGGAGACCCAGTACTTC
CASSFGLAGGGETQYF
>TRBD2|.|TRBJ2-1|TRBV4-1
TGCGCCAGCAGCCAAGAACTAGCGGGAGTTAGGGTGTTCTTC
CASSQELAGVRVFF
>.|.|TRBJ1-2|TRBV19
TGTGCCAGTAGTCCCCCTGGCAGGCCCTATGGCTACACCTTC
CASSPPGRPYGYTF
>.|.|TRBJ2-1|TRBV21-1
TGTGCCAGCAGCACGCAAAGGAATGGCGATGAGCAGTTCTTC
CASSTQRNGDEQFF
>TRBD2|.|TRBJ2-7|TRBV15
TGTGCCACCAGCAGATCTAGCGGGAGGGCATGGGAGCAGTACTTC
CATSRSSGRAWEQYF
>.|.|TRBJ1-5|TRBV6-5
TGTGCCAGCAGTTACTCGGAAGGTCGCAATCAGCCCCAGCATTTT
CASSYSEGRNQPQHF
>.|once|TRBJ1-1|TRBV7-9
TGTGCCAGCAGCCGGGGTGGAACTGAAGCTTTCTTT
CASSRGGTEAFF
>TRBD1|.|TRBJ1-4|TRBV28
TGTGCCAGCAGTTTATTCAGGACAGGAGCGGGGAAACTGTTTTTT
CASSLFRTGAGKLFF
>.|.|TRBJ2-5|TRBV20-1
TGCAGTGCTAGGCTACAAGAGACCCAGTACTTC
CSARLQETQYF
>.|.|TRBJ2-7|TRBV28
TGTGCCAGCACCGCCGCTGGATTGACACATTACGGGCAGTACTTC
CASTAAGLTHYGQYF
>.|few|TRBJ1-1|TRBV29-1
TGCAGCGTTGAGAGGACGCGGGACACTGAAGCTTTCTTT
CSVERTRDTEAFF
>.|.|TRBJ1-1|TRBV28
TGTGCCAGCAGACTCTTGAACACTGAAGCTTTCTTT
CASRLLNTEAFF
>.|.|TRBJ1-2|TRBV30
TGTTCCACTCGGGGGCGAATTACCCGTAACTATGGCTACACCTTC
CSTRGRITRNYGYTF
>TRBD2|.|TRBJ2-2|TRBV10-3
TGTGCCACCGGGACTAGCGGGCCTCTCAGGGGCACCGGGGAGCTGTTTTTT
CATGTSGPLRGTGELFF
>TRBD2|few|TRBJ2-7|TRBV7-2
TGTGCCAGCAGCTTCGGAGGCGGGAGCACCTACGAGCAGTACTTC
CASSFGGGSTYEQYF